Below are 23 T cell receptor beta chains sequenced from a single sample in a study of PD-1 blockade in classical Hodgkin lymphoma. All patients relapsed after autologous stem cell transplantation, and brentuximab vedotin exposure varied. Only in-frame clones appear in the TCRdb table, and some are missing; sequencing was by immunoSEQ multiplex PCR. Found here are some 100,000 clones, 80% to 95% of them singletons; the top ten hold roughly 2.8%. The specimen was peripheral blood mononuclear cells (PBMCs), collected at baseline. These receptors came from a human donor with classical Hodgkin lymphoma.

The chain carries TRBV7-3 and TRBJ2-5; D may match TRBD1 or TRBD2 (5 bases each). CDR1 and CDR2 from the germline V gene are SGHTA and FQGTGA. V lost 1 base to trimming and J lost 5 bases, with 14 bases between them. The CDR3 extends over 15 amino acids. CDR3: CASSLMGREMETQYF. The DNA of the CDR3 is TGTGCCAGCAGCTTAATGGGCAGGGAGATGGAGACCCAGTACTTC.

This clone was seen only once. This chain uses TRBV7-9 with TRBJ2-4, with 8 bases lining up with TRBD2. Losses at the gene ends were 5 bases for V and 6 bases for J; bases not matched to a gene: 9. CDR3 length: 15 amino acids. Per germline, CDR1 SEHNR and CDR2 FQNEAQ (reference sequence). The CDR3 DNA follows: TGTGCCAGCAGCCCTGTCCGGGAGGGCGTAAACATTCAGTACTTC. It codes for CASSPVREGVNIQYF.

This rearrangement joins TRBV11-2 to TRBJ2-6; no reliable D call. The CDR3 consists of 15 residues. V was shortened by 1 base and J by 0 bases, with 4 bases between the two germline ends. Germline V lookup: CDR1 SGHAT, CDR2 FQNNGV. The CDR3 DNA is TGTGCCAGCAGCTTAGGTGCCTCTGGGGCCAACGTCCTGACTTTC. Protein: CASSLGASGANVLTF. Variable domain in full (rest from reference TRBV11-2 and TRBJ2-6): EAGVAQSPRYKIIEKRQSVAFWCNPISGHATLYWYQQILGQGPKLLIQFQNNGVVDDSQLPKDRFSAERLKGVDSTLKIQPAKLEDSAVYLCASSLGASGANVLTFGAGSRLTVL.

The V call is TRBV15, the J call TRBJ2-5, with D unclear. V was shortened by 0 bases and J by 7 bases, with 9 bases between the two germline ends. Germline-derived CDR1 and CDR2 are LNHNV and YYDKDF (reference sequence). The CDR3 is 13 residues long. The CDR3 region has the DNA TGTGCCACCAGCAGAGATCTCGCAGGGACCCAGTACTTC. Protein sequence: CATSRDLAGTQYF.

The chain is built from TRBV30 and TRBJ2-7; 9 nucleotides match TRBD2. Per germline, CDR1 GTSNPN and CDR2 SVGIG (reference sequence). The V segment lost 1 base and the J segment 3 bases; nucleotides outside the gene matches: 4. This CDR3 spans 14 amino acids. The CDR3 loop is CAWSAAGGFYEQYF. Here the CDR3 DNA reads TGTGCCTGGAGTGCAGCGGGAGGATTCTACGAGCAGTACTTC.

This chain's CDR3 is CASSLGGNSYNEQFF. CDR3 nucleotide sequence: TGTGCCAGCAGCTTAGGAGGGAACTCCTACAATGAGCAGTTCTTC. J is TRBJ2-1 and V is TRBV7-6; possible D gene TRBD2, 5 bases. Germline V CDR1 and CDR2: SGHVS, FNYEAQ. The CDR3 consists of 15 residues. Trimming stripped 1 base from V and 0 bases from J, with 7 bases between.

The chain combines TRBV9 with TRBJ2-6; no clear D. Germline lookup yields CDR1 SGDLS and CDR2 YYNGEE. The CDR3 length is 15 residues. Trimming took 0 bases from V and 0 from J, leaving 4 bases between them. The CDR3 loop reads CASSVDGSGANVLTF. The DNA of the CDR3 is TGTGCCAGCAGCGTAGACGGCTCTGGGGCCAACGTCCTGACTTTC.

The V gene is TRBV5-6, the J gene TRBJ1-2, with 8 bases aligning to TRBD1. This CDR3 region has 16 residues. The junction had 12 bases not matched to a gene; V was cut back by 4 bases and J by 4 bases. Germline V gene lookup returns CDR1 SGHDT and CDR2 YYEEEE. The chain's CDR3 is CASSQGTGDLLYGYTF. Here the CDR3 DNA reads TGTGCCAGCAGCCAGGGGACAGGCGACTTACTCTATGGCTACACCTTC.

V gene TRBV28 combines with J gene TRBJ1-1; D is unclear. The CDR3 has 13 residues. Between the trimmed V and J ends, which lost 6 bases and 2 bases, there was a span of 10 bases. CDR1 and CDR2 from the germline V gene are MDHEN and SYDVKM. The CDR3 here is CASSFRHNTEAFF. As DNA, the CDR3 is TGTGCCAGCAGCTTCCGACACAACACTGAAGCTTTCTTT.

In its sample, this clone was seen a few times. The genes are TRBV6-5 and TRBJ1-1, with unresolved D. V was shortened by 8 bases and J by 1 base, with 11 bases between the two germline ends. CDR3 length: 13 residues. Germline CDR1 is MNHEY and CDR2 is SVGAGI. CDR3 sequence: CASLAYRNTEAFF. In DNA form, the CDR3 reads TGTGCCAGCCTGGCATATAGGAACACTGAAGCTTTCTTT.

The CDR3 here is CASSFGGPGHLSYEQYF. CDR3 coding DNA: TGCGCCAGCAGCTTTGGAGGACCGGGACACCTCTCCTACGAGCAGTACTTC. V and J are TRBV4-1 and TRBJ2-7; TRBD1 might be the D (6 bases). The CDR3 consists of 17 residues. The germline V gene encodes CDR1 MGHRA and CDR2 YSYEKL. The V end was cut by 5 bases, the J end by 0 bases, with 20 bases between.

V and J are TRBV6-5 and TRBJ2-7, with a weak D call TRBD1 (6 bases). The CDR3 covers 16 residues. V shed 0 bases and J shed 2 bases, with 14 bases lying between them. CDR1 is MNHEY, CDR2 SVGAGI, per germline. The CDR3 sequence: CASSYSPLTGTYEQYF. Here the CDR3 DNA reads TGTGCCAGCAGTTACTCCCCTTTGACAGGTACCTACGAGCAGTACTTC.

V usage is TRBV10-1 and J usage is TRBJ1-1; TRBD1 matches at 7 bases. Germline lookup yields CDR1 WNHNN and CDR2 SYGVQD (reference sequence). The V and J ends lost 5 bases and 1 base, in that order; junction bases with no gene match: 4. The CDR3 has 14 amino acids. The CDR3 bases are TGCGCCAGCAGTAGAACAGGGGCGAACACTGAAGCTTTCTTT. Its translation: CASSRTGANTEAFF.

CDR3 sequence: CASSLGGGYEQYF. CDR3 DNA: TGTGCCAGCAGCTTGGGGGGGGGATACGAGCAGTACTTC. The genes are TRBV5-4 and TRBJ2-7; 7 positions match TRBD2. The CDR3 loop spans 13 amino acids. The V gene's germline CDR1 is SGHNT and CDR2 YYREEE (reference sequence). J was trimmed by 4 bases and V by 0 bases; bases with no gene match: 1.

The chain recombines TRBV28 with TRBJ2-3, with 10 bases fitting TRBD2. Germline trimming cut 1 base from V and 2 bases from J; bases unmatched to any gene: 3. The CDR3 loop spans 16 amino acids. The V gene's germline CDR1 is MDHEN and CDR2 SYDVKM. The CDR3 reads CASSLSTSGFTDTQYF. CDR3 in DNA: TGTGCCAGCAGTTTATCGACTAGCGGGTTCACAGATACGCAGTATTTT.

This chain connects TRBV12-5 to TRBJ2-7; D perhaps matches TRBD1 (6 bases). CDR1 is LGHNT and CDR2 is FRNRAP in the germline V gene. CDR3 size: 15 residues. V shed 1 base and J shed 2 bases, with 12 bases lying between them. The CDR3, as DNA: TGTGCTAGTGGTTTGGGATTAACAGGGACCTACGAGCAGTACTTC. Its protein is CASGLGLTGTYEQYF.

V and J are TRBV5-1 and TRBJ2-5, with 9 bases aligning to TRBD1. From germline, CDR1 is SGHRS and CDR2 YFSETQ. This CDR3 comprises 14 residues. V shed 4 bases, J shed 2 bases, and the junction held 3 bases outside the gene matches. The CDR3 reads CASSPGQGQETQYF. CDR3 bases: TGCGCCAGCAGCCCGGGACAGGGACAAGAGACCCAGTACTTC.

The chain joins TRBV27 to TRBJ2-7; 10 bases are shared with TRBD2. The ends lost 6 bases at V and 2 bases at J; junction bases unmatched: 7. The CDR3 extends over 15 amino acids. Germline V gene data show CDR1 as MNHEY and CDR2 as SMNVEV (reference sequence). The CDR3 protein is CASSPGLATTYEQYF. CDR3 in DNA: TGTGCCAGCAGCCCGGGACTAGCGACTACCTACGAGCAGTACTTC.

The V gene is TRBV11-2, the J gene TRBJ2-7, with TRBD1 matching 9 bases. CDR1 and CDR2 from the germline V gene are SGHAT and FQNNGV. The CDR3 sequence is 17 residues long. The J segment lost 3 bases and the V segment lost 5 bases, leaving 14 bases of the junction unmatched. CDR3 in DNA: TGTGCCAGCAGCCCTAGGAGGGGTGGACAGGGGCACTACGAGCAGTACTTC. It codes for CASSPRRGGQGHYEQYF.

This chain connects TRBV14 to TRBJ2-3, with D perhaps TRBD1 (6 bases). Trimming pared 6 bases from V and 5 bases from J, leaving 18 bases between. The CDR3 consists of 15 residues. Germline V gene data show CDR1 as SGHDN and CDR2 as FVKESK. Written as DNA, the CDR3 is TGTGCCAGCAGGGACAGCTTATTAGCAGGAGATACGCAGTATTTT. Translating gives CASRDSLLAGDTQYF.

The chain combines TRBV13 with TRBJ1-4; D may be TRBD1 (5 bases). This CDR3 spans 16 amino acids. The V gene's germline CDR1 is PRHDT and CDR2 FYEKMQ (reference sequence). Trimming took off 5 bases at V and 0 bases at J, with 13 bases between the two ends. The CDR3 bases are TGTGCCAGCAGCAAACGACAGACTTCAACTAATGAAAAACTGTTTTTT. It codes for CASSKRQTSTNEKLFF.

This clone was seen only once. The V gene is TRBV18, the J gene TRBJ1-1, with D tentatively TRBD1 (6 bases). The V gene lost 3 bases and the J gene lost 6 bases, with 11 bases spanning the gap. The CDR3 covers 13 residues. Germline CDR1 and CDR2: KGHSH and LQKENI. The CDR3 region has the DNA TGTGCCAGCTCACCGGGGGAGGGGGCTGAAGCTTTCTTT. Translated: CASSPGEGAEAFF.

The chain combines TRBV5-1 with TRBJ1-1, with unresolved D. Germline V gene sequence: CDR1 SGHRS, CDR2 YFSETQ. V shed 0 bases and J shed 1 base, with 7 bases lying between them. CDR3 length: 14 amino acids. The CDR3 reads CASSLAGKNTEAFF. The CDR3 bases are TGCGCCAGCAGCTTGGCTGGGAAGAACACTGAAGCTTTCTTT. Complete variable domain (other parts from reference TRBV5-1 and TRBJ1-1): KAGVTQTPRYLIKTRGQQVTLSCSPISGHRSVSWYQQTPGQGLQFLFEYFSETQRNKGNFPGRFSGRQFSNSRSEMNVSTLELGDSALYLCASSLAGKNTEAFFGQGTRLTVV.